These 14 T cell receptor beta chains were sequenced from one sample in a study of T cell changes during pregnancy in multiple sclerosis. Sequencing used immunoSEQ multiplex PCR; TCRdb keeps in-frame clones, though not all of them. The repertoire holds approximately 50,000 clones, almost 95% seen once, with under 0.85% in the top ten. The sequencing here drew on CD4+ T cells from peripheral blood mononuclear cells, taken in the third trimester of pregnancy. The receptors stem from a female donor with multiple sclerosis, enrolled in a pregnancy study.

The chain combines TRBV6-1 with TRBJ2-7; a possible D gene is TRBD2 (6 bases). Germline CDR1 reads MNHNS; CDR2 reads SASEGT. This CDR3 has 13 amino acids. With 4 bases removed from V and 4 bases from J, the gap between germline ends came to 11 bases. The CDR3 here is CASSVGLIYEQYF. DNA for the CDR3: TGTGCCAGCAGTGTAGGACTAATTTACGAGCAGTACTTC.

The J gene is TRBJ2-1, the V gene TRBV7-8, with D hard to call. Germline V gives CDR1 SGHVS, CDR2 FQNEAQ. The V gene lost 1 base and the J gene lost 7 bases, with 11 bases spanning the gap. The CDR3 runs to 14 residues. The CDR3 DNA follows: TGTGCCAGCAGCTTAGATTCCTTCGGGAATGAGCAGTTCTTC. This sequence encodes CASSLDSFGNEQFF.

The chain has TRBV5-1 and TRBJ2-3, with 11 bases matching TRBD2. The V segment lost 5 bases and the J segment 6 bases; nucleotides outside the gene matches: 5. CDR1 is SGHRS, CDR2 YFSETQ, per germline. The CDR3 runs 14 residues. CDR3 in DNA: TGCGCCAGCAGGCAGCCTAGCGGGAGGGATACGCAGTATTTT. Translating it yields CASRQPSGRDTQYF.

The genes are TRBV9 and TRBJ2-3, with 10 bases identical to TRBD2. The CDR3 runs 16 residues. V gave up 0 bases and J gave up 6 bases; unmatched junction bases: 7. Germline V gene sequence: CDR1 SGDLS, CDR2 YYNGEE. CDR3 coding DNA: TGTGCCAGCAGCGTAGGACTAGCGGGCCCGAGGGATACGCAGTATTTT. Residues: CASSVGLAGPRDTQYF.

This chain joins TRBV29-1 and TRBJ2-3; weak D call: TRBD2 (6 bases). V shed 7 bases and J shed 4 bases, with 18 bases lying between them. The germline V gene has CDR1 SQVTM and CDR2 ANQGSEA. This CDR3 contains 14 residues. In DNA form, the CDR3 reads TGCAGCGCCCGATGGAGGGTCCATCCAGATACGCAGTATTTT. Translated, it gives CSARWRVHPDTQYF.

This clone was detected only a few times. The CDR3 coding sequence is TGTGCCAGCAGTTACTGGGACAGCCCGTACTATGGCTACACCTTC. Protein product: CASSYWDSPYYGYTF. This chain connects TRBV6-6 to TRBJ1-2; 7 nucleotides match TRBD1. V shed 1 base, J shed 3 bases, and the junction held 5 bases outside the gene matches. CDR1 MNHNY and CDR2 SVGAGI come from the germline V gene (reference sequence). The CDR3 extends over 15 amino acids.

J is TRBJ2-1 and V is TRBV6-4; the match to TRBD2 covers 10 bases. The CDR3 runs 15 residues. Germline V gene lookup returns CDR1 MRHNA and CDR2 SNTAGT. V shed 4 bases and J 8 bases; nucleotides not matched to a gene: 8. The CDR3 sequence is CASSVKAGGGDEQFF. The CDR3 coding sequence is TGTGCCAGCAGTGTGAAAGCGGGAGGGGGCGATGAGCAGTTCTTC.

This rearrangement joins TRBV7-2 to TRBJ2-3; the D is unclear. Germline V gene sequence: CDR1 SGHTA, CDR2 FQGNSA. Trimming left V 1 base short and J 0 bases short, with 11 bases between. The CDR3 is made up of 16 amino acids. CDR3 sequence: CASSLVSGLSTDTQYF. The CDR3 DNA reads TGTGCCAGCAGCTTAGTTTCAGGCCTTAGCACAGATACGCAGTATTTT.

For the CDR3, the DNA is TGTGCCAGCAGCCCTAGTGGGAGGGCCTTTATTGTCCACAATGAGCAGTTCTTC. This gives the protein CASSPSGRAFIVHNEQFF. This chain links TRBV28 with TRBJ2-1, with TRBD2 identical over 7 bases. Unmatched junction bases numbered 19, after V lost 6 bases and J lost 5 bases. CDR1 MDHEN and CDR2 SYDVKM come from the germline V gene. The CDR3 totals 18 residues.

The chain joins TRBV5-4 to TRBJ2-1; tentative D call: TRBD2 (5 bases). Germline V lookup: CDR1 SGHNT, CDR2 YYREEE (reference sequence). The CDR3 is made up of 16 amino acids. Trimming removed 0 bases at V and 3 bases at J, with 13 bases between. CDR3 region: CASSLALEVHYNEQFF. CDR3 DNA: TGTGCCAGCAGCTTGGCGTTGGAGGTCCACTACAATGAGCAGTTCTTC.

This sequence joins TRBV29-1 and TRBJ2-1; a possible D gene is TRBD1 (7 bases). The germline CDR1 and CDR2 sequences are SQVTM and ANQGSEA. The ends were cut back, 2 bases at V and 8 bases at J, with 16 bases in the middle. The CDR3 covers 14 residues. The CDR3 reads CSVEFARGVHEQFF. The CDR3 bases are TGCAGCGTTGAATTTGCCAGGGGGGTCCATGAGCAGTTCTTC.

A remark on this clone: At one end, the junction sequence differs from germline, possibly due to a read error. The chain couples TRBV6-7 to TRBJ2-7, with no clear D. TRBV6-7 carries the ORF label, with uncertain function. This CDR3 spans 11 amino acids. The CDR3: CASTPPYGQYF. CDR3 DNA sequence: TGTGCCAGCACTCCCCCCTACGGGCAGTACTTC.

V usage is TRBV28 and J usage is TRBJ1-5, with unresolved D. CDR1 and CDR2 from the germline V gene are MDHEN and SYDVKM. The CDR3 has 14 residues. V lost 5 bases, J lost 2 bases, and 10 bases lay in between. In DNA, the CDR3 is TGTGCCAGCAGTCCCCGGGGTCGCAATCAGCCCCAGCATTTT. Translating gives CASSPRGRNQPQHF. Drawing the rest from reference TRBV28 and TRBJ1-5, the complete variable domain is DVKVTQSSRYLVKRTGEKVFLECVQDMDHENMFWYRQDPGLGLRLIYFSYDVKMKEKGDIPEGYSVSREKKERFSLILESASTNQTSMYLCASSPRGRNQPQHFGDGTRLSIL.

This chain uses TRBV5-6 with TRBJ2-1; 14 bases align to TRBD2. The germline CDR1 and CDR2 sequences are SGHDT and YYEEEE. This CDR3 region has 18 residues. Trimming took 1 base from V and 7 from J; bases not matched to a gene: 10. The chain's CDR3 is CASSLISSGLAGGNEQFF. The CDR3 DNA reads as TGTGCCAGCAGCTTGATCAGCTCTGGACTAGCGGGAGGAAATGAGCAGTTCTTC.